A selection of T cell receptor beta chains follows, all from one sample in a study of T cells in Graves' hyperthyroidism and ophthalmopathy. TCRdb processed the multiplex PCR reads anew with MiXCR; each CDR3 protein has one entry. Of hundreds of thousands of distinct CDR3 sequences listed, 20% to 25% were seen once; the top ten hold about 35%. The sequenced sample consisted of blood. The receptors here all came from a man younger than 40 with Graves' ophthalmopathy. Both conserved end residues are part of each CDR3. The D gene is left open where the match is weak. Some rows have no size entry. The others give once, few or many, or a class for an expanded clone.

clone size | J gene | D gene | V gene | CDR3 protein | CDR3 DNA
. | TRBJ2-1 | TRBD2 | TRBV5-4 | CASSQLTSGRDLYNEQFF | TGTGCCAGCAGCCAATTAACTAGCGGGAGAGATCTCTACAATGAGCAGTTCTTC
many | TRBJ2-7 | TRBD2 | TRBV11-2 | CASSSQGGGSGRPYEQYF | TGTGCCAGCAGCTCCCAGGGGGGGGGAAGCGGGAGGCCGTACGAGCAGTACTTC
many | TRBJ2-7 | TRBD2 | TRBV6-2/TRBV6-3 | CASKRLAGNEQYF | TGTGCCAGCAAAAGACTAGCGGGAAACGAGCAGTACTTC
many | TRBJ1-2 | TRBD1 | TRBV3-1 | CASSQARQGSGYTF | TGTGCCAGCAGCCAAGCCCGACAGGGGTCTGGCTACACCTTC
many | TRBJ2-5 | . | TRBV11-2 | CASSFPVGGAEETQYF | TGTGCCAGCAGCTTTCCAGTAGGGGGAGCTGAGGAGACCCAGTACTTC
. | TRBJ2-7 | TRBD1 | TRBV24-1 | CATRYRGLALRYEQYF | TGTGCCACCAGGTACAGGGGGCTTGCGTTAAGGTACGAGCAGTACTTC
. | TRBJ1-5 | . | TRBV2 | CASSDQALSHQPQHF | TGTGCCAGCAGTGACCAAGCCCTTTCACATCAGCCCCAGCATTTT
few | TRBJ2-7 | . | TRBV28 | CASSWDGTYEQYF | TGTGCCAGCAGTTGGGACGGTACCTACGAGCAGTACTTC
few | TRBJ2-5 | TRBD1 | TRBV7-9 | CASSPPPGQGQETQYF | TGTGCCAGCAGCCCCCCCCCGGGACAGGGTCAAGAGACCCAGTACTTC
. | TRBJ2-7 | . | TRBV5-8 | CASSLEVSGQPGQYF | TGTGCCAGCAGCTTGGAAGTCTCCGGACAGCCCGGGCAGTACTTC
. | TRBJ2-1 | TRBD2 | TRBV30 | CAWRGTSEYNEQFF | TGTGCCTGGAGGGGGACTAGCGAGTACAATGAGCAGTTCTTC
. | TRBJ2-7 | . | TRBV6-2/TRBV6-3 | CASSYGIGVGTEQYF | TGTGCCAGCAGTTACGGGATCGGCGTGGGGACCGAGCAGTACTTC
few | TRBJ2-7 | TRBD2 | TRBV6-4 | CASGRPSGAREQYF | TGTGCCAGCGGCCGTCCTAGCGGGGCCCGGGAGCAGTACTTC
many | TRBJ1-2 | . | TRBV3-1 | CASSHAGTYGYTF | TGTGCCAGCAGCCACGCTGGGACCTATGGCTACACCTTC
many | TRBJ1-5 | . | TRBV3-1 | CASSQDENQPQHF | TGTGCCAGCAGCCAAGATGAGAATCAGCCCCAGCATTTT
few | TRBJ2-5 | TRBD1 | TRBV13 | CASSFGTDETQYF | TGTGCCAGCAGCTTCGGGACAGATGAGACCCAGTACTTC
many | TRBJ2-1 | . | TRBV5-1 | CASSLSIGSYNEQFF | TGCGCCAGCAGCTTGTCGATCGGCTCCTACAATGAGCAGTTCTTC
. | TRBJ2-3 | TRBD1 | TRBV3-1 | CASSLQTGGLADTQYF | TGTGCCAGCAGCCTTCAAACAGGGGGCTTAGCAGATACGCAGTATTTT